This entry is about one T cell receptor (beta chain). The V gene lost 4 bases and the J gene lost 3 bases, with 11 bases spanning the gap. This CDR3 spans 14 amino acids. The germline CDR1 and CDR2 sequences are SGHKS and YYEKEE (reference sequence). Original processing methods: Reference gene primer amplification gave nucleated cell count estimates. Clones were sequenced by immunoSEQ multiplex PCR, and TCRdb holds only the in-frame ones, with some missing. V and J calls and clone size come straight from that table; D and trimming were deduced from the DNA. The profile covers over 200,000 clones, with 89% appearing a single time and around 6.9% taken by the ten largest. The sample belongs to a study of blood T cell repertoires in COVID-19. About the research overall: Donors in the United States, Italy and Spain gave samples during acute or convalescent COVID-19. T cells, B-cell-depleted T cells, or PBMCs provided the cDNA or gDNA that served as material.

The chain recombines TRBV5-5 with TRBJ1-3; the D gene is possibly TRBD1 (6 bases). The clonotype originates from a man between 60 and 70 years old who had recovered from COVID-19. Sequencing input: peripheral blood. The chain's CDR3 is CASSPVQGGNTIYF. CDR3 coding DNA: TGTGCCAGCAGCCCTGTACAGGGTGGAAACACCATATATTTT.